This record covers a single T cell receptor beta chain. The sample belongs to a study of blood T cell repertoires in COVID-19. Profiling relied on immunoSEQ multiplex PCR, and the TCRdb table lists in-frame clones only, not all of them. The sample includes about 120,000 clones, over 65% of them seen just once. This CDR3 has 14 amino acids. V lost 5 bases and J lost 2; bases outside the gene matches: 3. Per the germline V gene, CDR1 is MNHEY and CDR2 is SVGEGT. The sequencing input was peripheral blood. This clonotype originated in a man aged 60 to 69 with acute or convalescent COVID-19. This rearrangement joins TRBV6-2 or TRBV6-3 to TRBJ1-2; 9 positions agree with TRBD1. The CDR3 bases are TGTGCCAGCAGTACCGGGACAGGGAACTATGGCTACACCTTC. Residues: CASSTGTGNYGYTF.